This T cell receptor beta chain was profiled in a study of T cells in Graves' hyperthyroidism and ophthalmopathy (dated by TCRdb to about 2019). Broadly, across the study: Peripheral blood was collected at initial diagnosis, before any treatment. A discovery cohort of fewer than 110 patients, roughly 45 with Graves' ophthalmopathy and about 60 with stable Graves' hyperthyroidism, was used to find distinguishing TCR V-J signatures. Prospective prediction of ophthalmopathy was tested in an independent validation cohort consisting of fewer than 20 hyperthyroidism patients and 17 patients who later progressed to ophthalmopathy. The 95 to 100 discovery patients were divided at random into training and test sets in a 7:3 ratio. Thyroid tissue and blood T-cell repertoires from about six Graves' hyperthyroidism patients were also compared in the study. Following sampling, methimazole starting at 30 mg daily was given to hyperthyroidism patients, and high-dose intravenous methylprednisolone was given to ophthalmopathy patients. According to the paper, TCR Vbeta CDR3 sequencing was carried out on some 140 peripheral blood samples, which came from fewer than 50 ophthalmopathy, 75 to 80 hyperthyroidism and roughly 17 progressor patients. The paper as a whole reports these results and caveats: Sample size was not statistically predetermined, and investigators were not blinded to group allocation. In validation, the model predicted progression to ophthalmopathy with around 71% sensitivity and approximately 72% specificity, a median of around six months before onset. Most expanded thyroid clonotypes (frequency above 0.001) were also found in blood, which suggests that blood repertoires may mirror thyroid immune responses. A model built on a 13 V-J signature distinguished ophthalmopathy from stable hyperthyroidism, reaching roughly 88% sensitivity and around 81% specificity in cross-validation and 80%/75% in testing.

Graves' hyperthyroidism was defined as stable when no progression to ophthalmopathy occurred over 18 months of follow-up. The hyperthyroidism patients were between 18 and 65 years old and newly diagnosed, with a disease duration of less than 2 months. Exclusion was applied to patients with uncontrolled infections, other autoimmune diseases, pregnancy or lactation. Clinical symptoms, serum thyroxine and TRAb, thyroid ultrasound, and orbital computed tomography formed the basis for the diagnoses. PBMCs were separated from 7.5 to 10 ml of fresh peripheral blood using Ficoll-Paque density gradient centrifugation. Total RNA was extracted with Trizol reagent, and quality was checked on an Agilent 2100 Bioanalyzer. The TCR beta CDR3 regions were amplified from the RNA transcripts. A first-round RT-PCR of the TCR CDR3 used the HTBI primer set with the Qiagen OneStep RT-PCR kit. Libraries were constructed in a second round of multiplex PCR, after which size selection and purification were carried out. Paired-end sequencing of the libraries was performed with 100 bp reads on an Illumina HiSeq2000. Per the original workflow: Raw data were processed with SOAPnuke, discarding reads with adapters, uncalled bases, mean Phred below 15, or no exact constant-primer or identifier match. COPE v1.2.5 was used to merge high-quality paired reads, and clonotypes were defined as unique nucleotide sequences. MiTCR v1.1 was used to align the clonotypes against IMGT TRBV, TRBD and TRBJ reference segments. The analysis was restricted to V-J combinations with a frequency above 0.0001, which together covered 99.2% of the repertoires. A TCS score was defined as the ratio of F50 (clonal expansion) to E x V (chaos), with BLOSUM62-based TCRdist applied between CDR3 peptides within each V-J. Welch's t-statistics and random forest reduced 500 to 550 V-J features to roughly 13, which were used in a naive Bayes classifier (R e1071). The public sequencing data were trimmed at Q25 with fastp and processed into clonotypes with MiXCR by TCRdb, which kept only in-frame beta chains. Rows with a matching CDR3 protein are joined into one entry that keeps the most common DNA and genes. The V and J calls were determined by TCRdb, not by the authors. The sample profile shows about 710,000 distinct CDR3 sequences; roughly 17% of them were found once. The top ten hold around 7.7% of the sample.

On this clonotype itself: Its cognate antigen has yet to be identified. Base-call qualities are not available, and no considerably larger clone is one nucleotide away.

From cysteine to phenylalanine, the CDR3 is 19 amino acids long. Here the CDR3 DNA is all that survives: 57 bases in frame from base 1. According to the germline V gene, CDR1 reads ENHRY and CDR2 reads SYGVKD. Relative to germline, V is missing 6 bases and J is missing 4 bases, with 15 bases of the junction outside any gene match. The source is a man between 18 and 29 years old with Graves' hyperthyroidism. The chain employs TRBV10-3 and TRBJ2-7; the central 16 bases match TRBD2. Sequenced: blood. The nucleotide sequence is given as TGTGCCATCAGGGGAACAGGGGGACTAGCGGGAGGGCCCGTTTACGAGCAGTACTTC. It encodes CAIRGTGGLAGGPVYEQYF.